This T cell receptor beta chain came from a study of blood T cell repertoires in COVID-19. Study context: In each case, the material was cDNA or gDNA derived from T cells, B-cell-depleted T cells, or PBMCs.

The CDR3 covers 15 residues. Germline V gives CDR1 ENHRY, CDR2 SYGVKD. V was shortened by 6 bases and J by 0 bases, with 11 bases between the two germline ends. This clone was seen a single time. A COVID-19 case had been met by exposed participants during the 2 weeks before study entry. In the original analysis: Amplifying reference gene primers gave estimates of nucleated cell counts. The data were produced by immunoSEQ multiplex PCR, yet TCRdb's version contains in-frame clones alone and is incomplete. V, J and clone size are those of that table, while D and trimming were read from the DNA. There are some 320,000 clones in the sample; about 90% occur only once, and less than 3.5% lies in the top ten.

The receptor was isolated from a woman aged 45-65 years who had been exposed to COVID-19. The chain uses TRBV10-3 and TRBJ2-2, with D possibly TRBD2 on 6 matching bases. The sequenced material came from PBMCs or T cells enriched from blood (not recorded which). The chain's CDR3 is CAIRLSGANTGELFF. The CDR3, as DNA: TGTGCCATCAGACTTTCGGGGGCGAACACCGGGGAGCTGTTTTTT.